Below, 4 T cell receptor beta chains from the same sample are listed, as sequenced in a study of T cell repertoires in cytomegalovirus infection. From the reads, TCRdb called clonotypes with MiXCR, one entry per CDR3 protein. The sample holds 560,000 or so distinct CDR3 sequences, 16% seen once. The sample comprised CD8+ T cells from PBMCs. These receptors were collected from a human donor in good health (CMV status not recorded). Some clones in this sample may be carry-over from other donors' samples.

This clonotype was detected many times. The chain joins TRBV12-3 or TRBV12-4 to TRBJ2-7; 9 bases are shared with TRBD1. The ends lost 5 bases at V and 2 bases at J; junction bases unmatched: 4. The CDR3 loop spans 14 amino acids. The CDR3 loop is CASSGGDRAYEQYF. The CDR3 nucleotides are TGTGCCAGCAGTGGGGGGGACAGGGCCTACGAGCAGTACTTC.

This clonotype was seen ten or more times. This rearrangement joins TRBV4-1 to TRBJ1-1; D gene uncertain. The ends were cut back, 0 bases at V and 10 bases at J, with 15 bases in the middle. Germline values: CDR1 MGHRA, CDR2 YSYEKL. CDR3 size: 14 residues. For the CDR3, the DNA is TGCGCCAGCAGCCAAGAAGGGTCCGTGGTCAGAGCTTTCTTT. Translation gives CASSQEGSVVRAFF.

Only a few counts were recorded for this clonotype. The rearrangement links TRBV10-3 to TRBJ2-1; TRBD2 matches at 13 bases. The CDR3 is made up of 15 amino acids. J lost 7 bases, V lost 11 bases, and 11 bases had no gene match. Germline-derived CDR1 and CDR2 are ENHRY and SYGVKD. The CDR3 sequence: CASRPTSGRGNEQFF. DNA of the CDR3: TGTGCCTCACGGCCCACTAGCGGGAGGGGGAATGAGCAGTTCTTC.

This clonotype was counted between two and nine times. The chain couples TRBV7-9 to TRBJ2-1; D might be TRBD1 (7 bases). This CDR3 has 16 residues. The V and J ends lost 5 bases and 3 bases respectively, with 17 bases between them. In germline, CDR1 is SEHNR, CDR2 FQNEAQ (reference sequence). CDR3 coding DNA: TGTGCCAGCAGCGCGGGACAGTCTTTTGTCTACAATGAGCAGTTCTTC. The encoded protein is CASSAGQSFVYNEQFF.